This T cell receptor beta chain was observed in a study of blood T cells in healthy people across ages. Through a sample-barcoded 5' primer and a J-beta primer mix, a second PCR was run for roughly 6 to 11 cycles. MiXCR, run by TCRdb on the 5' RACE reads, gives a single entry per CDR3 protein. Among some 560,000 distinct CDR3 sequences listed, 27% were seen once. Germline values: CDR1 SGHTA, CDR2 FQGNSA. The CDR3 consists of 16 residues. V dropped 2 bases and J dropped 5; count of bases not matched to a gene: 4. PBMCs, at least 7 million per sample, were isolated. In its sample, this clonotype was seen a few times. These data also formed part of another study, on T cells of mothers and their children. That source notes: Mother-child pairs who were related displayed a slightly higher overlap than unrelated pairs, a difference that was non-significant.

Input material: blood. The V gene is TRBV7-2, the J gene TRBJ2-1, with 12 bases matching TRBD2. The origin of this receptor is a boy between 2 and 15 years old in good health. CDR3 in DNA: TGTGCCAGCAGCTTACTAGCGGGGGGGTCCAACAATGAGCAGTTCTTC. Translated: CASSLLAGGSNNEQFF.